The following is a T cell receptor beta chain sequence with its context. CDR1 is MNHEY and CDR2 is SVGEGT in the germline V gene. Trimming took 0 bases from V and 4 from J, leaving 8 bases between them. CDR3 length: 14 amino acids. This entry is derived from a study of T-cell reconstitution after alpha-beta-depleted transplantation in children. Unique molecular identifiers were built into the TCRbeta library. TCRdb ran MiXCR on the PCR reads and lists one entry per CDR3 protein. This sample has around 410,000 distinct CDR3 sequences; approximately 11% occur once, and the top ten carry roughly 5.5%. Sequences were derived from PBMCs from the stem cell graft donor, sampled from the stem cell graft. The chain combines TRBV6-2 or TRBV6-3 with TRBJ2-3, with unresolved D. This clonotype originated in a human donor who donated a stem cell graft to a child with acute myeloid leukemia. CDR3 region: CASSYSGSADTQYF. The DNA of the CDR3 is TGTGCCAGCAGTTACTCGGGTTCGGCAGATACGCAGTATTTT.